Each of the 5 T cell receptor beta chains below was sequenced from the same sample in a study of siplizumab effects on memory and regulatory T cells. Clones were sequenced by immunoSEQ multiplex PCR, and TCRdb holds only the in-frame ones, with some missing. The repertoire includes fewer than 100,000 clones, around 94% of them detected once, and around 0.31% sits in the top ten. Sequenced: non-Treg CD4+ T cells sorted from blood. The receptor set was obtained from a human donor in good health.

The chain employs TRBV19 and TRBJ2-2, with D perhaps TRBD2 (6 bases). The CDR3 is 16 residues long. Between the trimmed V and J ends, which lost 5 bases and 0 bases, there was a span of 13 bases. Germline assignment: CDR1 LNHDA and CDR2 SQIVND (reference sequence). This CDR3 reads CASSPRTNPNTGELFF. The CDR3, as DNA: TGTGCCAGTAGTCCCCGGACTAATCCGAACACCGGGGAGCTGTTTTTT.

CDR3 sequence reads: CASSLEGGDEKLFF. As DNA, the CDR3 is TGCGCCAGCAGCTTAGAGGGGGGCGATGAAAAACTGTTTTTT. The chain employs TRBV5-1 and TRBJ1-4; D may be TRBD1 (6 bases). This CDR3 is built from 14 residues. Looked up from germline, CDR1 is SGHRS and CDR2 is YFSETQ. V lost 2 bases to trimming and J lost 6 bases, with 11 bases between them.

The chain carries TRBV7-9 and TRBJ2-3; D gene unclear. This CDR3 has 15 residues. Germline CDR1 reads SEHNR; CDR2 reads FQNEAQ (reference sequence). Trimming took off 5 bases at V and 6 bases at J, with 18 bases between the two ends. The CDR3 nucleotides read TGTGCCAGCAGCGCAATTGCGTGGAGTTTGGATACGCAGTATTTT. It yields the protein CASSAIAWSLDTQYF.

The sample holds one count of this clone. The genes are TRBV19 and TRBJ2-6, with a possible D match to TRBD1 (6 bases). Trimming took 7 bases from V and 2 from J, leaving 18 bases between them. CDR1 and CDR2 (germline): LNHDA, SQIVND (reference sequence). The CDR3 spans 17 residues. The CDR3 sequence: CASMDRLAIPGANVLTF. DNA for the CDR3: TGTGCCAGTATGGACAGACTGGCAATACCTGGGGCCAACGTCCTGACTTTC.

The CDR3 DNA is TGTGCCAGCAGCATAAGGGATACCTATGGCTACACCTTC. This translates into CASSIRDTYGYTF. V usage is TRBV7-9 and J usage is TRBJ1-2; D ambiguous. With 5 bases removed from V and 4 bases from J, the gap between germline ends came to 11 bases. The CDR3 is made up of 13 amino acids. Germline CDR1 SEHNR, CDR2 FQNEAQ (reference sequence).